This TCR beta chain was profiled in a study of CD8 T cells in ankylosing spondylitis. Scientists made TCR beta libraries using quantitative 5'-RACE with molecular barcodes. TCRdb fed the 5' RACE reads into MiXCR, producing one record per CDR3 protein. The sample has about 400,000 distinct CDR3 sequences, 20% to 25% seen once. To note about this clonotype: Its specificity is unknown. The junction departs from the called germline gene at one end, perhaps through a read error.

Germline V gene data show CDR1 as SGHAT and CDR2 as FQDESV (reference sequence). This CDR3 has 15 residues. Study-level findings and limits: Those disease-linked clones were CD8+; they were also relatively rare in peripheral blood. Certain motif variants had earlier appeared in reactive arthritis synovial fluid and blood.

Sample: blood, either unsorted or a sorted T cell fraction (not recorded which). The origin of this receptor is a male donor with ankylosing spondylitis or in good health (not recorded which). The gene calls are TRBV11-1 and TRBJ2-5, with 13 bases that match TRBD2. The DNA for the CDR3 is TGCAGCGCCCAACTAGCGGGGGGGCCAGATGAGACCCTGTACTTC. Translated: CSAQLAGGPDETLYF.